This TCR beta chain stems from a study of OX40 agonist ivuxolimab in advanced cancers. Background for the entire study: Ivuxolimab was an agonistic, fully human IgG2 monoclonal antibody directed against OX40 (CD134), a costimulatory receptor. Peripheral TCRbeta sequencing was intended to test whether TCR sequence diversity was altered and clonal T-cell expansion was caused by ivuxolimab. A male proportion of roughly 80% and a mean age of about 60 years, ranging from about 23 to 79, were recorded for the dose-escalation cohort. Patients were allowed to have had prior anti-PD-1, anti-PD-L1 or anti-CTLA-4 therapy, and roughly 40% of the dose-escalation patients had previously received checkpoint inhibitors. The paper describes the monotherapy dose-escalation part (N = 52 patients) of the phase I trial of ivuxolimab. Of the roughly 52 patients in dose escalation, approximately 20 had hepatocellular carcinoma, approximately 15 had melanoma, 9 had renal cell carcinoma and 9 had head and neck cancer. Intravenous ivuxolimab was administered to patients every 2 weeks at six dose levels: 0.01, 0.1, 0.3, 1.5, 3 and 10 mg/kg. Partial responses were achieved by three dose-escalation patients, of whom one had hepatocellular carcinoma and two had cutaneous melanoma.

General study outcomes and caveats: Which antigens the clonally expanded peripheral T cells were specific for was not determined. After ivuxolimab, CD8+ T cells had more expanded clones than CD4+ T cells on average. Low levels of normalized T-cell clonal expansion were also seen in some patients who did not respond. In partial responders in the 0.1-3.0 mg/kg groups, normalized peripheral clonal expansion was found to be among the lowest, especially among CD8+ T cells. At doses from 0.1 to 3.0 mg/kg, clonal expansion was seen in both CD4+ and CD8+ blood T cells between baseline and week 6.

A remark on this clone: Its antigen target is currently unknown. It has no much larger one-base neighbor in the sample; base qualities were not kept.

The trial excluded patients who had a history of autoimmune disease or who were on systemic immunosuppression. Peripheral blood for TCR sequencing was collected from all dose cohorts at baseline, on cycle 4 day 1, and on cycle 7 day 1. Samples were obtained from an open-label, multicenter, first-in-human phase I dose-escalation trial of ivuxolimab. The trial enrolled adults with locally advanced or metastatic head and neck squamous cell, hepatocellular, melanoma or renal cell carcinoma. CD4+ and CD8+ T cells were sorted separately from peripheral blood before TCR sequencing. The CDR3 sequence holds 12 residues, the cysteine and phenylalanine included. The entry retains the CDR3 DNA only, 36 bases that are in frame from base 1. The CDR1 and CDR2 encoded by the germline V gene (reference sequence) are MNHNY and SVGAGI. V loses 5 bases of germline sequence and J loses 2 bases, and the interval between the two ends is 6 bases.

Genomic DNA was isolated from the sorted cells so that the TCRbeta CDR3 region could be sequenced. TCRbeta CDR3 regions were sequenced using the immunoSEQ Assay. Entries here come from immuneACCESS through TCRdb and include only in-frame sequences with V and J called. Some clones fail to appear in such tables; in the studies checked, an unresolved V gene covers under half of the shortfall, and the cause of the remainder is unknown. Within this sample are 95,000 to 100,000 clones, with 85% to 95% of them counted one time only. The ten largest clonotypes hold 0.2% to 0.3% of the sample. The sequencing here drew on CD4+ or CD8+ T cells sorted from blood, taken in a trial of the OX40 agonist ivuxolimab. Recombination joined TRBV6-6 with TRBJ2-5; the D gene is not confidently resolved. The source of this sequence is an adult with an advanced solid tumor such as melanoma, head and neck, liver or kidney cancer. At the DNA level, the sequence is TGTGCCAGCAGTGCGAGGCAAGAGACCCAGTACTTC. Its protein product is CASSARQETQYF.